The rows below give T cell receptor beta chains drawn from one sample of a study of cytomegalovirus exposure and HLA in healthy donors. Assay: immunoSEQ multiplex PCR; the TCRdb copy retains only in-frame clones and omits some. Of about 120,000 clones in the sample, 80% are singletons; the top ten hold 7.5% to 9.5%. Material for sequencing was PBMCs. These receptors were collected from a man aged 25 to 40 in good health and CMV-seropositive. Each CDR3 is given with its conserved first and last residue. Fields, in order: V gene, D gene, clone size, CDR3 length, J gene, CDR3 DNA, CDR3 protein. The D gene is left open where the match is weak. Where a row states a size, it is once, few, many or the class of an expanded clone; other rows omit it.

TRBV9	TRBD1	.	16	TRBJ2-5	TGTGCCAGCAGCGTAGGAGCAGGGGGACGCCATCAGACCCAGTACTTC	CASSVGAGGRHQTQYF
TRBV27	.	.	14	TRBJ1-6	TGTGCCAGCAGCAACTGGTCCCGTAATTCACCCCTCCACTTT	CASSNWSRNSPLHF
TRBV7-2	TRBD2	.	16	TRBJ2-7	TGTGCCAGCACCAGAAGCGGGGGAACCACGCCCTACGAGCAGTACTTC	CASTRSGGTTPYEQYF
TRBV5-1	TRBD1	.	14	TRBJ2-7	TGCGCCAGCAGCGGGATCGGACAGGGAGACGAGCAGTACTTC	CASSGIGQGDEQYF
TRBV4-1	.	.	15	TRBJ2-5	TGCGCCAGCAGCCAAGGGCGGGGTTTTCAAGAGACCCAGTACTTC	CASSQGRGFQETQYF
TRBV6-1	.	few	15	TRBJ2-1	TGTGCCAGCAGTGACAGGTTCAGCTCCTACAATGAGCAGTTCTTC	CASSDRFSSYNEQFF
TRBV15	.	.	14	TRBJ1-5	TGTGCCACCAGCAACGGGGAGAGCAATCAGCCCCAGCATTTT	CATSNGESNQPQHF
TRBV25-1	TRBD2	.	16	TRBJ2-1	TGTGCCAGCAGTGAATCTAGCGGGGGGATATACAATGAGCAGTTCTTC	CASSESSGGIYNEQFF
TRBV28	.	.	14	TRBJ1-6	TGTGCCAGCAGTTTAAGGGGCCATAATTCACCCCTCCACTTT	CASSLRGHNSPLHF
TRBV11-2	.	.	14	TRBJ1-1	TGTGCCAGCAGCTTAGATGGGGCTAACACTGAAGCTTTCTTT	CASSLDGANTEAFF
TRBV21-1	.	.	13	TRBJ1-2	TGTGCCAGCACCCTATTCATCAGGGATGGCTACACCTTC	CASTLFIRDGYTF